This T cell receptor (beta chain) comes out of a study of patients and donors after allogeneic stem cell transplantation (dated by TCRdb to the early 2020s). Receptor amplification or capture employed RT-PCR. Sequencer: NextSeq 550. TCRdb took the public reads, trimmed them with fastp at Q25, ran MiXCR for clone calling and kept in-frame beta chains. Merged by CDR3 protein, the rows form single entries marked with the most common genes and DNA. This sample holds approximately 430,000 distinct CDR3 sequences; 16% were observed only once. The ten top clones hold roughly 7.2% of the sample. This clonotype was found a few times. Its antigen remains undetermined. One base away there is no much larger clone; base qualities are not given. V and J lose 2 bases and 7 bases, and a span of 9 bases separates them. The CDR3 has 13 amino acids, counting the end cysteine and phenylalanine. Of all the DNA, just the CDR3 is kept, 39 bases in frame from base 1. Reading the germline V gene gives CDR1 SNHLY and CDR2 FYNNEI.

This chain joins TRBV2 to TRBJ1-5, with no confidently assigned D gene. The origin of this receptor is a human donor who was either an allogeneic HSCT recipient or a stem cell or donor lymphocyte infusion donor (not recorded which). It is not recorded whose cells these are; they may come from a transplant donor. Sequencing was performed on blood, either unsorted or a sorted T cell fraction (not recorded which). The DNA sequence reads TGTGCCAGCAGTGAATGGGGAAGCCAGCCCCAGCATTTT. Its translation reads: CASSEWGSQPQHF.